The rows below give T cell receptor beta chains drawn from one sample of a study of blood T cell repertoires in COVID-19. The data were produced by immunoSEQ multiplex PCR, yet TCRdb's version contains in-frame clones alone and is incomplete. The profile shows hundreds of thousands of clones, around 88% of them singletons. The sequenced sample was peripheral blood. The receptors shown here come from a man older than 75 with acute or convalescent COVID-19. Both conserved end residues are part of each CDR3. D genes are given only for firm matches. Clone size is given for some rows only: seen once, a few or many times, or a class if the clone is expanded.

v_call: TRBV9; j_call: TRBJ1-6; clone_size: NA; d_call: NA; cdr3_aa: CASSVANSPLHF; cdr3_nt: TGTGCCAGCAGCGTAGCTAACTCACCCCTCCACTTT
v_call: TRBV4-1; j_call: TRBJ2-6; clone_size: NA; d_call: TRBD1; cdr3_aa: CASSQGQMSSGANVLTF; cdr3_nt: TGCGCCAGCAGCCAGGGACAGATGAGCTCTGGGGCCAACGTCCTGACTTTC
v_call: TRBV19; j_call: TRBJ1-5; clone_size: NA; d_call: NA; cdr3_aa: CASTFGWGNQPQHF; cdr3_nt: TGTGCCAGTACGTTCGGGTGGGGCAATCAGCCCCAGCATTTT
v_call: TRBV11-2; j_call: TRBJ2-1; clone_size: NA; d_call: NA; cdr3_aa: CASSPDWEQFF; cdr3_nt: TGTGCCAGCAGCCCCGACTGGGAGCAGTTCTTC
v_call: TRBV7-9; j_call: TRBJ2-7; clone_size: NA; d_call: TRBD2; cdr3_aa: CASSTRTSGVSSYEQYF; cdr3_nt: TGTGCCAGCAGCACTCGGACTAGCGGGGTTTCCTCCTACGAGCAGTACTTC
v_call: TRBV19; j_call: TRBJ1-2; clone_size: NA; d_call: TRBD1; cdr3_aa: CASRVWGTGSGYTF; cdr3_nt: TGTGCCAGTAGGGTATGGGGGACAGGGAGCGGCTACACCTTC
v_call: TRBV9; j_call: TRBJ2-7; clone_size: few; d_call: TRBD1; cdr3_aa: CASSAGTGNEQYF; cdr3_nt: TGTGCCAGCAGCGCCGGGACAGGGAACGAGCAGTACTTC
v_call: TRBV18; j_call: TRBJ2-1; clone_size: NA; d_call: TRBD1; cdr3_aa: CASSPGGQGAGNEQFF; cdr3_nt: TGTGCCAGCTCACCGGGGGGACAGGGGGCTGGGAATGAGCAGTTCTTC
v_call: TRBV5-1; j_call: TRBJ2-2; clone_size: NA; d_call: NA; cdr3_aa: CASSLATGRTGELFF; cdr3_nt: TGCGCCAGCAGCTTGGCGACAGGAAGGACCGGGGAGCTGTTTTTT
v_call: TRBV7-2; j_call: TRBJ2-1; clone_size: NA; d_call: TRBD2; cdr3_aa: CASSHWGVWASGSPNEQFF; cdr3_nt: TGTGCCAGCAGCCACTGGGGAGTCTGGGCTAGCGGGAGCCCAAATGAGCAGTTCTTC
v_call: TRBV7-3; j_call: TRBJ2-1; clone_size: NA; d_call: TRBD2; cdr3_aa: CASSRGITSGIYNEQFF; cdr3_nt: TGTGCCAGCAGCCGAGGAATCACTAGCGGGATTTACAATGAGCAGTTCTTC
v_call: TRBV14; j_call: TRBJ2-1; clone_size: NA; d_call: NA; cdr3_aa: CASSLYEGAIPNEQFF; cdr3_nt: TGTGCCAGCAGCCTTTATGAAGGGGCCATACCCAATGAGCAGTTCTTC
v_call: TRBV9; j_call: TRBJ1-3; clone_size: once; d_call: NA; cdr3_aa: CASSPQQTSGNTIYF; cdr3_nt: TGTGCCAGCAGCCCCCAACAGACCTCTGGAAACACCATATATTTT
v_call: TRBV10-3; j_call: TRBJ1-5; clone_size: NA; d_call: NA; cdr3_aa: CAISESGDQPQHF; cdr3_nt: TGTGCCATCAGTGAGTCCGGAGATCAGCCCCAGCATTTT
v_call: TRBV7-8; j_call: TRBJ1-2; clone_size: NA; d_call: TRBD1; cdr3_aa: CASSLGGTGDYGYTF; cdr3_nt: TGTGCCAGCAGCTTAGGGGGGACAGGGGACTATGGCTACACCTTC
v_call: TRBV5-1; j_call: TRBJ2-3; clone_size: NA; d_call: TRBD1; cdr3_aa: CASSLGTGRTDTQYF; cdr3_nt: TGCGCCAGCAGCTTGGGGACAGGGCGCACAGATACGCAGTATTTT
v_call: TRBV12-3/TRBV12-4; j_call: TRBJ1-1; clone_size: NA; d_call: NA; cdr3_aa: CASSLGDEAFF; cdr3_nt: TGTGCCAGCAGTTTAGGCGATGAAGCTTTCTTT
v_call: TRBV19; j_call: TRBJ2-2; clone_size: NA; d_call: NA; cdr3_aa: CASSIGDRQPGELFF; cdr3_nt: TGTGCCAGTAGTATAGGAGACAGGCAGCCCGGGGAGCTGTTTTTT
v_call: TRBV6-4; j_call: TRBJ1-2; clone_size: NA; d_call: TRBD1; cdr3_aa: CASSAGTGSNYGYTF; cdr3_nt: TGTGCCAGCAGCGCCGGGACAGGGTCTAACTATGGCTACACCTTC
v_call: TRBV27; j_call: TRBJ2-1; clone_size: NA; d_call: TRBD1; cdr3_aa: CASSGGTGAAGYNEQFF; cdr3_nt: TGTGCCAGCAGTGGAGGGACAGGAGCTGCGGGGTACAATGAGCAGTTCTTC
v_call: TRBV6-5; j_call: TRBJ1-2; clone_size: few; d_call: NA; cdr3_aa: CASSYSFQGKGGGYTF; cdr3_nt: TGTGCCAGCAGTTACTCCTTCCAAGGGAAAGGGGGTGGCTACACCTTC
v_call: TRBV28; j_call: TRBJ2-7; clone_size: NA; d_call: NA; cdr3_aa: CASTQTVNRYEQYF; cdr3_nt: TGTGCCAGCACCCAGACAGTTAACCGCTACGAGCAGTACTTC
v_call: TRBV10-3; j_call: TRBJ1-4; clone_size: NA; d_call: NA; cdr3_aa: CAISGNNSFNEKLFF; cdr3_nt: TGTGCCATCAGTGGGAACAACAGTTTTAATGAAAAACTGTTTTTT
v_call: TRBV7-9; j_call: TRBJ2-5; clone_size: NA; d_call: TRBD2; cdr3_aa: CASSSMATSGRGGRETQYF; cdr3_nt: TGTGCCAGCAGCTCAATGGCGACTAGCGGGAGAGGAGGGAGGGAGACCCAGTACTTC
v_call: TRBV28; j_call: TRBJ1-2; clone_size: NA; d_call: TRBD1; cdr3_aa: CASSLSGQGMYGYTF; cdr3_nt: TGTGCCAGCAGTTTAAGCGGACAGGGGATGTATGGCTACACCTTC
v_call: TRBV30; j_call: TRBJ1-5; clone_size: NA; d_call: TRBD1; cdr3_aa: CAWSVRTGPYSNQPQHF; cdr3_nt: TGTGCCTGGAGTGTACGGACAGGGCCTTATAGCAATCAGCCCCAGCATTTT
v_call: TRBV2; j_call: TRBJ2-5; clone_size: NA; d_call: NA; cdr3_aa: CASSAGLQETQYF; cdr3_nt: TGTGCCAGCAGTGCGGGGTTACAAGAGACCCAGTACTTC
v_call: TRBV19; j_call: TRBJ2-1; clone_size: NA; d_call: TRBD2; cdr3_aa: CASSTSAAWDEQFF; cdr3_nt: TGTGCCAGTAGCACTAGCGCCGCTTGGGATGAGCAGTTCTTC
v_call: TRBV3-1/TRBV3-2; j_call: TRBJ2-1; clone_size: NA; d_call: TRBD1; cdr3_aa: CASGGTGPYNEQFF; cdr3_nt: TGTGCCAGCGGCGGGACAGGCCCCTACAATGAGCAGTTCTTC
v_call: TRBV6-5; j_call: TRBJ2-4; clone_size: NA; d_call: NA; cdr3_aa: CASSYGGQGPHIQYF; cdr3_nt: TGTGCCAGCAGTTACGGCGGGCAAGGTCCGCACATTCAGTACTTC
v_call: TRBV2; j_call: TRBJ2-6; clone_size: NA; d_call: NA; cdr3_aa: CASSIRQASSGANVLTF; cdr3_nt: TGTGCCAGCAGTATTCGACAGGCCAGCTCTGGGGCCAACGTCCTGACTTTC
v_call: TRBV24-1; j_call: TRBJ1-2; clone_size: NA; d_call: TRBD1; cdr3_aa: CATSGPGDRGVDYGYTF; cdr3_nt: TGTGCCACTAGTGGGCCAGGAGACAGGGGCGTCGACTATGGCTACACCTTC
v_call: TRBV3-1/TRBV3-2; j_call: TRBJ2-5; clone_size: NA; d_call: TRBD2; cdr3_aa: CASSQGEGQETQYF; cdr3_nt: TGTGCCAGCAGCCAGGGGGAGGGCCAAGAGACCCAGTACTTC
v_call: TRBV5-5; j_call: TRBJ2-1; clone_size: NA; d_call: TRBD1; cdr3_aa: CASSWEQGASGNEQFF; cdr3_nt: TGTGCCAGCAGCTGGGAACAGGGGGCGAGTGGCAATGAGCAGTTCTTC
v_call: TRBV15; j_call: TRBJ2-5; clone_size: NA; d_call: TRBD2; cdr3_aa: CATSRDSSGGRTQYF; cdr3_nt: TGTGCCACCAGCAGAGATAGCAGCGGGGGGAGGACCCAGTACTTC
v_call: TRBV28; j_call: TRBJ2-7; clone_size: NA; d_call: TRBD2; cdr3_aa: CASSPWGGTNEQYF; cdr3_nt: TGTGCCAGCAGCCCCTGGGGGGGTACGAACGAGCAGTACTTC
v_call: TRBV5-1; j_call: TRBJ2-5; clone_size: NA; d_call: TRBD1; cdr3_aa: CASSPTGDQETQYF; cdr3_nt: TGCGCCAGCAGCCCCACAGGGGACCAAGAGACCCAGTACTTC
v_call: TRBV28; j_call: TRBJ1-4; clone_size: NA; d_call: NA; cdr3_aa: CASSDPGLSEKLFF; cdr3_nt: TGTGCCAGCAGTGACCCAGGGTTAAGTGAAAAACTGTTTTTT
v_call: TRBV5-1; j_call: TRBJ1-2; clone_size: NA; d_call: TRBD1; cdr3_aa: CASSLGDRNYGYTF; cdr3_nt: TGCGCCAGCAGCTTGGGGGACAGAAACTATGGCTACACCTTC
v_call: TRBV6-2/TRBV6-3; j_call: TRBJ1-1; clone_size: NA; d_call: TRBD1; cdr3_aa: CASSIVQGAGEFYTEAFF; cdr3_nt: TGTGCCAGCAGCATCGTCCAGGGGGCCGGTGAATTTTACACTGAAGCTTTCTTT
v_call: TRBV5-1; j_call: TRBJ2-5; clone_size: NA; d_call: NA; cdr3_aa: CASSWASDETQYF; cdr3_nt: TGCGCCAGCAGTTGGGCTAGCGACGAGACCCAGTACTTC
v_call: TRBV4-1; j_call: TRBJ1-2; clone_size: NA; d_call: NA; cdr3_aa: CASSHSSGGVNGYTF; cdr3_nt: TGCGCCAGCAGCCACTCCTCAGGAGGGGTAAATGGCTACACCTTC
v_call: TRBV27; j_call: TRBJ1-4; clone_size: NA; d_call: NA; cdr3_aa: CASSLSFRNEKLFF; cdr3_nt: TGTGCCAGCAGTTTATCCTTCCGGAATGAAAAACTGTTTTTT
v_call: TRBV5-4; j_call: TRBJ2-3; clone_size: NA; d_call: NA; cdr3_aa: CASSWGQHTDTQYF; cdr3_nt: TGTGCCAGCAGCTGGGGGCAGCACACAGATACGCAGTATTTT
v_call: TRBV7-2; j_call: TRBJ1-1; clone_size: NA; d_call: NA; cdr3_aa: CASSRQRNTEAFF; cdr3_nt: TGTGCCAGCAGCCGCCAGCGTAACACTGAAGCTTTCTTT
v_call: TRBV18; j_call: TRBJ2-1; clone_size: NA; d_call: TRBD2; cdr3_aa: CASSLTSGSFNEQFF; cdr3_nt: TGTGCCAGCTCACTTACTAGCGGGAGTTTTAATGAGCAGTTCTTC
v_call: TRBV5-1; j_call: TRBJ2-1; clone_size: NA; d_call: TRBD2; cdr3_aa: CASSRSGGAAEQFF; cdr3_nt: TGCGCCAGCAGCAGGAGCGGGGGGGCGGCTGAGCAGTTCTTC
v_call: TRBV19; j_call: TRBJ2-7; clone_size: NA; d_call: TRBD1; cdr3_aa: CASSTNRGFEQYF; cdr3_nt: TGTGCCAGTAGTACCAACAGGGGTTTCGAGCAGTACTTC
v_call: TRBV7-3; j_call: TRBJ2-5; clone_size: once; d_call: TRBD1; cdr3_aa: CASSRDSEETQYF; cdr3_nt: TGTGCCAGCAGCAGGGACAGCGAAGAGACCCAGTACTTC
v_call: TRBV10-3; j_call: TRBJ2-2; clone_size: NA; d_call: NA; cdr3_aa: CAIKPGANTGELFF; cdr3_nt: TGTGCCATCAAACCGGGAGCGAACACCGGGGAGCTGTTTTTT
v_call: TRBV25-1; j_call: TRBJ2-7; clone_size: few; d_call: NA; cdr3_aa: CASSRAGTRQGEQYF; cdr3_nt: TGTGCCAGCAGCCGCGCAGGGACACGGCAAGGCGAGCAGTACTTC